What follows is one T cell receptor (beta chain) and its context. Treatment indicated: 15 to 20 received Ad26.COV2.S at low or high dose, single or two shots; about 5 received placebo; per-sample allocation not given. Following the first vaccine or placebo injection, samples were taken on day 63. TCRdb's copy holds only in-frame clones and misses some; the assay was immunoSEQ multiplex PCR. Altogether a few hundred thousand clones are present, approximately 88% being singletons, with the ten largest covering 3.6%. The data stem from a study of Ad26.COV2.S vaccination and SARS-CoV-2 variants. Germline trimming cut 7 bases from V and 5 bases from J; bases unmatched to any gene: 9. The CDR3 has 14 amino acids. Germline CDR1 is KGHDR and CDR2 is SFDVKD.

The material sequenced was peripheral blood, taken in a trial of Ad26.COV2.S vaccine versus placebo. This clonotype originated in a person aged 18-65 years who received the Ad26.COV2.S COVID-19 vaccine or a placebo. The rearrangement joins TRBV24-1 to TRBJ2-5; the match to TRBD1 covers 7 bases. The CDR3 loop reads CATSSDRERETQYF. The DNA for the CDR3 is TGTGCCACCAGCTCCGACAGGGAGAGGGAGACCCAGTACTTC.